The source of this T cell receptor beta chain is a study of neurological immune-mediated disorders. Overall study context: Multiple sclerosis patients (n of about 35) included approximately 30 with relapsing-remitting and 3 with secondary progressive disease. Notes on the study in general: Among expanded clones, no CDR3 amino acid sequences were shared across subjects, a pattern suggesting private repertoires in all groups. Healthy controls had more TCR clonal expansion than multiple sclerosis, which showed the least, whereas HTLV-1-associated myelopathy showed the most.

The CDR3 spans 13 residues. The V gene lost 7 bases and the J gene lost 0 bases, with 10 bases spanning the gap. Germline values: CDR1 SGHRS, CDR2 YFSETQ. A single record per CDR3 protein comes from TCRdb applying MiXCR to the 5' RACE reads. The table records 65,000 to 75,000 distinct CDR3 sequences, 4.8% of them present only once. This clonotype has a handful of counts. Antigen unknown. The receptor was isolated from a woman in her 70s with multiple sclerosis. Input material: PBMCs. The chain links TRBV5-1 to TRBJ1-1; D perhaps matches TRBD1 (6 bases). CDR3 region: CASYQGMNTEAFF. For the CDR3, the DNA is TGCGCCAGCTACCAGGGGATGAACACTGAAGCTTTCTTT.